This is a list of T cell receptor beta chains from one sample in a study of blood T cell repertoires in COVID-19. Using immunoSEQ multiplex PCR, the repertoire was profiled, and TCRdb retains in-frame clones only, with some absent. The top ten hold less than 2% of the sample, which has about 250,000 clones, about nine tenths seen once. The source material was PBMCs or T cells enriched from blood (not recorded which). These receptors were obtained from a man between 35 and 55 years old who had recovered from COVID-19. Each CDR3 is given with its conserved first and last residue. D genes are given only for firm matches. Part of the rows lack a size; the others show once, few, many or a class for expanded clones.

TRBJ1-4 NA NA TRBV4-3 TGCGCCAGCAGCCAAGTAGGGCAGGGTGTCGGTAATGAAAAACTGTTTTTT CASSQVGQGVGNEKLFF
TRBJ2-6 NA TRBD2 TRBV19 TGTGCCAGTAGTAGCGGGAGTGGGTCTGGGGCCAACGTCCTGACTTTC CASSSGSGSGANVLTF
TRBJ1-2 once NA TRBV27 TGTGCCAGCAGCACCCCCTCTAAGAACTATGGCTACACCTTC CASSTPSKNYGYTF
TRBJ2-3 NA NA TRBV4-2 TGTGCCAGCAGCCAAGATACGGGGACAGATACGCAGTATTTT CASSQDTGTDTQYF
TRBJ1-1 NA NA TRBV7-2 TGTGCCAGCAGCTTCGGGGGAGGTGAAGCTTTCTTT CASSFGGGEAFF
TRBJ2-7 NA NA TRBV21-1 TGTGCCAGCAGCAAAGTGACTAGCGGGAGCTACGAGCAGTACTTC CASSKVTSGSYEQYF
TRBJ2-7 NA TRBD1 TRBV6-2/TRBV6-3 TGTGCCAGCAGTCACAGGGGATTCTACGAGCAGTACTTC CASSHRGFYEQYF
TRBJ2-5 NA TRBD1 TRBV3-1/TRBV3-2 TGTGCCAGCAGCCACTGGGACAGGGAAGAGACCCAGTACTTC CASSHWDREETQYF
TRBJ2-5 NA TRBD2 TRBV7-8 TGTGCCAGCAGCCAAAGACTAGCGGGGGTCCAAGAGACCCAGTACTTC CASSQRLAGVQETQYF
TRBJ1-3 NA NA TRBV5-4 TGTGCCAGCAGCAAGGGGCTGGAAAACACCATATATTTT CASSKGLENTIYF
TRBJ1-2 NA TRBD1 TRBV4-2 TGTGCCAGCAGCCAAGCCGGGACAGGCTCCGGCTACACCTTC CASSQAGTGSGYTF